This T cell receptor (beta chain) was sequenced for a study of long-term antiretroviral therapy in people with HIV. Researchers ran immunoSEQ v3.0 at survey level. Measured with immunoSEQ multiplex PCR; TCRdb has only the in-frame clones, and not every one. This table has about 36,000 clones, roughly 78% appearing once. On this clone: The antigen remains undetermined.

The study's findings and limits: Dominating the repertoire at all time points were the clones that expanded before ART. Post-ART samples showed increased diversity that remained below transplant donor control levels.

The CDR3 sequence is 12 residues long. Germline-derived CDR1 and CDR2 are MDHEN and SYDVKM. The V gene lost 4 bases and the J gene lost 8 bases, with 11 bases spanning the gap. Specimens carried 1-10 million cryopreserved PBMC before DNA extraction. The chain combines TRBV28 with TRBJ1-1; maybe TRBD1 (6 bases). The source material was unsorted PBMCs, sampled 3.4 years after starting antiretroviral therapy. This receptor was identified in a man under 40 with HIV. The DNA for the CDR3 is TGTGCCAGCAGTTCTAGGACAGCAGAAGCTTTCTTT. Translation: CASSSRTAEAFF.